This T cell receptor (beta chain) was recorded in a study of blood T cells in healthy people across ages. A J-beta primer mix and a sample-barcoded 5' primer were used in a second PCR of about 7 to 12 cycles. Each sample provided no less than 2.5 million CDR3-containing paired-end reads. TCRdb re-called the 5' RACE reads with MiXCR, one entry per CDR3 protein. The sample contains about 1.1 million distinct CDR3 sequences, 35% to 40% of which appear only once. Losses at the gene ends were 0 bases for V and 1 base for J; bases not matched to a gene: 15. Per the germline V gene, CDR1 is MNHEY and CDR2 is SVGEGT. The CDR3 runs to 20 residues.

The chain has TRBV6-2 or TRBV6-3 and TRBJ2-1; 7 bases are a match to TRBD1. Sample: blood. The receptor comes from a man aged 18 to 35 in good health. The DNA of the CDR3 is TGTGCCAGCAGTTACTCGATTAGGACAGGAGTACGATTTTCCTACAATGAGCAGTTCTTC. It codes for CASSYSIRTGVRFSYNEQFF.